This TCR beta chain comes out of a study of cytomegalovirus exposure and HLA in healthy donors. Germline V lookup: CDR1 GTSNPN, CDR2 SVGIG (reference sequence). The CDR3 loop spans 18 amino acids. Trimming pared 0 bases from V and 7 bases from J, leaving 25 bases between. Here immunoSEQ multiplex PCR was the method, and the copy in TCRdb shows in-frame clones only, minus some. The sample records tens of thousands of clones, around 94% being singletons. The sequencing sample was made of PBMCs. This TCR was recovered from a young woman in good health and CMV-seropositive. This chain uses TRBV30 with TRBJ1-5, with TRBD1 as a possible D gene (5 bases). CDR3 sequence reads: CAWSVSSRSRGLGQPQHF. The CDR3 DNA reads TGTGCCTGGAGTGTAAGTTCCCGCAGTCGGGGGTTAGGGCAGCCCCAGCATTTT.